Included here is one T cell receptor (beta chain) sequence, with context. The data were obtained in a study of T cell changes during pregnancy in multiple sclerosis. This CDR3 has 17 residues. The repertoire was sequenced with immunoSEQ multiplex PCR; TCRdb's copy has only in-frame clones and lacks some. The sample consists of some 97,000 clones, around 90% of them appearing once. The sequencing here drew on peripheral blood, taken in the second trimester of pregnancy. The receptor was isolated from a female donor with multiple sclerosis, enrolled in a pregnancy study. V usage is TRBV12-2 and J usage is TRBJ1-4; the D call in the table, TRBD1, was not verified against the DNA. TRBV12-2 is tagged as a pseudogene. CDR3 DNA: TGTGCAAGTCGCTTAGAGGACAGGGAGACAACTAATGAAAAACTGTTTTTT. Amino acids: CASRLEDRETTNEKLFF.